A selection of T cell receptor beta chains follows, all from one sample in a study of blood T cells in healthy people across ages. TCRdb re-called the 5' RACE reads with MiXCR, one entry per CDR3 protein. This table holds some 710,000 distinct CDR3 sequences, about 46% found once. Sequencing used blood. The receptors shown here come from a man aged 80 or over in good health. The CDR3 runs from the conserved cysteine through the conserved F or W. A D gene is named only where the DNA matches it firmly. For some rows the clone size is stated as once, few or many, or as a class when expanded; others skip it.

clone_size: .
d_call: .
v_call: TRBV4-2
cdr3_length: 13
j_call: TRBJ1-1
cdr3_aa: CASSQLRSTEAFF
cdr3_nt: TGTGCCAGCAGCCAACTCCGGAGCACTGAAGCTTTCTTT

clone_size: .
d_call: .
v_call: TRBV5-6
cdr3_length: 14
j_call: TRBJ2-1
cdr3_aa: CASRHREAGSEQFF
cdr3_nt: TGTGCCAGCAGACACAGGGAGGCGGGGTCAGAGCAGTTCTTC

clone_size: few
d_call: .
v_call: TRBV20-1
cdr3_length: 16
j_call: TRBJ2-6
cdr3_aa: CSASAGPSGGANVLTF
cdr3_nt: TGCAGTGCTAGCGCAGGCCCCTCGGGTGGGGCCAACGTCCTGACTTTC

clone_size: many
d_call: TRBD2
v_call: TRBV6-1
cdr3_length: 14
j_call: TRBJ2-1
cdr3_aa: CASSSGSSPNEQFF
cdr3_nt: TGTGCCAGCAGTAGCGGGAGTTCCCCCAATGAGCAGTTCTTC

clone_size: .
d_call: .
v_call: TRBV5-1
cdr3_length: 15
j_call: TRBJ1-1
cdr3_aa: CASSLVDVGNPEAFF
cdr3_nt: TGCGCCAGCAGCTTGGTGGACGTGGGAAACCCTGAAGCTTTCTTT

clone_size: .
d_call: .
v_call: TRBV11-3
cdr3_length: 15
j_call: TRBJ1-6
cdr3_aa: CASSLETGLNSPLHF
cdr3_nt: TGTGCCAGCAGCTTAGAGACAGGTCTCAATTCACCCCTCCACTTT

clone_size: once
d_call: .
v_call: TRBV2
cdr3_length: 13
j_call: TRBJ2-3
cdr3_aa: CASSEDRGGTQYF
cdr3_nt: TGTGCCAGCAGTGAAGACCGCGGGGGCACGCAGTATTTT

clone_size: .
d_call: .
v_call: TRBV5-1
cdr3_length: 16
j_call: TRBJ2-1
cdr3_aa: CASSGKGGPHPSEQFF
cdr3_nt: TGCGCCAGCAGCGGTAAAGGAGGGCCGCACCCTAGTGAGCAGTTCTTC

clone_size: .
d_call: .
v_call: TRBV6-2/TRBV6-3
cdr3_length: 13
j_call: TRBJ1-6
cdr3_aa: CAARPGGGLALHF
cdr3_nt: TGTGCCGCCAGACCGGGGGGAGGCTTAGCCCTCCACTTT

clone_size: .
d_call: TRBD2
v_call: TRBV7-2
cdr3_length: 16
j_call: TRBJ2-3
cdr3_aa: CASSLSMAGGADTQYF
cdr3_nt: TGTGCCAGCAGCCTGAGTATGGCGGGAGGGGCGGATACGCAGTATTTT